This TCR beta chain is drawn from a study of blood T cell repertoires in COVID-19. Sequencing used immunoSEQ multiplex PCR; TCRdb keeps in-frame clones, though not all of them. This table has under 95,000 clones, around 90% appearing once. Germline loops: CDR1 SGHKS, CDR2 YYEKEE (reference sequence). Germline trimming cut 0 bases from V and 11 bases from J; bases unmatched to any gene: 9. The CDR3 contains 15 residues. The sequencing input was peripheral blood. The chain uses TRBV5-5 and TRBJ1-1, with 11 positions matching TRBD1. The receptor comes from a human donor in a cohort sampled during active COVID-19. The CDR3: CASSLVGTGGVLAFF. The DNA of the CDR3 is TGTGCCAGCAGCTTGGTCGGGACAGGGGGAGTTTTGGCTTTCTTT.